A single sample is the source of the 13 T cell receptor beta chains below, sequenced in a study of T cells in Graves' hyperthyroidism and ophthalmopathy. Amplified TCR beta CDR3 regions derived from RNA transcripts. RT-PCR in the first round (using the HTBI primer set) targeted the TCR CDR3. TCRdb analysed the multiplex PCR reads with MiXCR anew, one entry per CDR3 protein. The table records hundreds of thousands of distinct CDR3 sequences, 14% of them present only once. The sequenced sample was blood. Receptor source: a woman aged 18-29 years with Graves' hyperthyroidism.

V and J are TRBV20-1 and TRBJ2-7; TRBD2 matches 7 bases. Germline V lookup: CDR1 DFQATT, CDR2 SNEGSKA (reference sequence). The CDR3 contains 15 residues. With V trimmed by 6 bases and J by 0 bases, 11 bases remained unmatched. DNA for the CDR3: TGCAGTGCCTCAGGGCGGGAGCAACCCTCCTACGAGCAGTACTTC. Translated, it gives CSASGREQPSYEQYF.

This chain connects TRBV5-1 to TRBJ2-7, with D perhaps being TRBD1 or TRBD2 (6 bases each). Germline values: CDR1 SGHRS, CDR2 YFSETQ. This CDR3 has 15 amino acids. V was shortened by 1 base and J by 2 bases, with 13 bases between the two germline ends. CDR3: CASSLTGGIAYEQYF. The CDR3 DNA is TGCGCCAGCAGCTTGACCGGGGGCATCGCCTACGAGCAGTACTTC.

Many counts were recorded for this clonotype. The chain's CDR3 is CASSAGEWDTEAFF. CDR3 nucleotides: TGTGCCAGCAGCGCAGGAGAGTGGGACACTGAAGCTTTCTTT. This chain connects TRBV11-3 to TRBJ1-1; no clear D. The CDR3 is made up of 14 amino acids. Germline assignment: CDR1 SGHNT and CDR2 YENEEA. V dropped 5 bases and J dropped 3 bases, with 13 bases sitting between them.

There are many counts of this clonotype. This sequence joins TRBV5-1 and TRBJ2-3; 8 bases fit TRBD1. Germline CDR1 is SGHRS and CDR2 is YFSETQ. The CDR3 is 14 residues long. V shed 4 bases, J shed 6 bases, and the junction held 7 bases outside the gene matches. The CDR3 protein is CASSMDRATDTQYF. The CDR3 DNA reads as TGCGCCAGCAGCATGGACAGGGCAACGGATACGCAGTATTTT.

This clonotype was detected ten times or more. V usage is TRBV28 and J usage is TRBJ2-7; 8 bases line up with TRBD1. CDR1 and CDR2 from the germline V gene are MDHEN and SYDVKM. The CDR3 is 13 residues long. V lost 7 bases and J lost 6; bases outside the gene matches: 8. The CDR3 DNA is TGTGCCAGCACGGCGGACAGGGTGACCGAGCAGTACTTC. It yields the protein CASTADRVTEQYF.

The CDR3 DNA sequence: TGTGCCAGCAGCTCGCAGGGGGACAGTTTAAACAATGAGCAGTTCTTC. This sequence encodes CASSSQGDSLNNEQFF. V usage is TRBV7-3 and J usage is TRBJ2-1; 7 bases fit TRBD1. CDR3 size: 16 residues. Trimming took 4 bases from V and 5 from J; bases not matched to a gene: 11. Germline loops: CDR1 SGHTA, CDR2 FQGTGA.

This clonotype has more than one count but fewer than ten. The J gene is TRBJ1-1, the V gene TRBV19, with 12 bases fitting TRBD1. This CDR3 region has 13 residues. Germline V gives CDR1 LNHDA, CDR2 SQIVND (reference sequence). V shed 9 bases, J shed 11 bases, and the junction held 10 bases outside the gene matches. The CDR3 coding sequence is TGTGCCAGCTTTCCGGGACAGGGGGCCTCGGCTTTCTTT. This encodes CASFPGQGASAFF.

There are a few counts of this clonotype. The gene calls are TRBV14 and TRBJ1-2, with D perhaps matching TRBD1 (6 bases). The CDR3 covers 17 residues. Trimming cost V 4 bases and J 5 bases, with 23 bases left between them. Germline V lookup: CDR1 SGHDN, CDR2 FVKESK. In nucleotides, the CDR3 is TGTGCCAGCAGCCCGACGGACAGTCCTCTTGGTCGTTATGGCTACACCTTC. Amino acid sequence: CASSPTDSPLGRYGYTF.

This clonotype was observed at least ten times. The chain is built from TRBV7-2 and TRBJ2-3; 10 bases line up with TRBD2. With V trimmed by 1 base and J by 8 bases, 9 bases remained unmatched. The germline V gene has CDR1 SGHTA and CDR2 FQGNSA. This CDR3 region has 16 residues. Written as DNA, the CDR3 is TGTGCCAGCAGCTTAGGGGGACTAGCGCGTGCAAGTACGCAGTATTTT. It codes for CASSLGGLARASTQYF.

This clonotype was picked up many times. V usage is TRBV7-8 and J usage is TRBJ1-5, with D hard to call. CDR1 and CDR2 from the germline V gene are SGHVS and FQNEAQ. V was clipped by 2 bases and J by 2 bases, with 16 bases between them. This CDR3 is 17 amino acids long. DNA for the CDR3: TGTGCCAGCAGCTTAAACCGGACTCTGGAAGGCAATCAGCCCCAGCATTTT. It specifies CASSLNRTLEGNQPQHF.

This chain joins TRBV28 and TRBJ1-1; D unclear. This CDR3 contains 14 residues. The germline V gene encodes CDR1 MDHEN and CDR2 SYDVKM. V was shortened by 5 bases and J by 13 bases, with 23 bases between the two germline ends. CDR3 in amino acids: CASSPPPSSSNVFF. As DNA, the CDR3 is TGTGCCAGCAGTCCCCCCCCCTCTTCATCGAATGTTTTCTTT.

This clonotype was detected only a few times. The chain is built from TRBV20-1 and TRBJ1-2; D possibly corresponds to TRBD1 (6 bases). Trimming shortened V by 1 base and J by 4 bases, and 19 bases separated the two germline ends. The CDR3 totals 16 residues. The V gene's germline CDR1 is DFQATT and CDR2 SNEGSKA (reference sequence). CDR3 DNA sequence: TGCAGTGCTAGAGTTGGCAGGGGTAGTGGGGGCTATGGCTACACCTTC. As protein: CSARVGRGSGGYGYTF.

The chain links TRBV4-1 to TRBJ2-3, with 15 bases lining up with TRBD2. The germline V gene encodes CDR1 MGHRA and CDR2 YSYEKL. Losses at the gene ends were 9 bases for V and 5 bases for J; bases not matched to a gene: 9. This CDR3 spans 16 amino acids. The CDR3 protein is CASSREGLAGGDTQYF. The CDR3 DNA sequence: TGCGCCAGTTCAAGGGAGGGACTAGCGGGAGGAGATACGCAGTATTTT.